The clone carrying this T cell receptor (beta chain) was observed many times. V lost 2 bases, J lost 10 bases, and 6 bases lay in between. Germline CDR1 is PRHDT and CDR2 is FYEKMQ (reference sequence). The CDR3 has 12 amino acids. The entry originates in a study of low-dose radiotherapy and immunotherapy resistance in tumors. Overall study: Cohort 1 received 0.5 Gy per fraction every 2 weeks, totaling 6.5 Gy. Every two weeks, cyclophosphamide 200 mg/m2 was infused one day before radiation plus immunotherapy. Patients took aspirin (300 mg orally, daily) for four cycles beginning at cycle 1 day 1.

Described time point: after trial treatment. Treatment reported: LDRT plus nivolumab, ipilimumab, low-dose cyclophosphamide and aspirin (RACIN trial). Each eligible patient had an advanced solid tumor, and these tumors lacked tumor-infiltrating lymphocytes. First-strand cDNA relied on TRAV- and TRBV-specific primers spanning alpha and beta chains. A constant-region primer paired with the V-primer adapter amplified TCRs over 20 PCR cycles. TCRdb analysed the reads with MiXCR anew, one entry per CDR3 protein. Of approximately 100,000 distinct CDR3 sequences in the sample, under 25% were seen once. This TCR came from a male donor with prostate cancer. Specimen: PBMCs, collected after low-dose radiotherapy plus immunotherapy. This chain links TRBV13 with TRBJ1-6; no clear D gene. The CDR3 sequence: CASSLSASPLHF. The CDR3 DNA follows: TGTGCCAGCAGCTTATCAGCCTCACCCCTCCACTTT.